This T cell receptor beta chain stems from a study of graft-versus-host responses after intestinal transplantation. Within the sample, this clone is medium-sized. Only in-frame clones appear in the TCRdb table, and some are missing; sequencing was by immunoSEQ multiplex PCR. The profile covers around 8,000 clones, with around 30% appearing a single time and approximately 6% taken by the ten largest. Per germline, CDR1 KGHSH and CDR2 LQKENI. Trimming removed 2 bases from V and 7 bases from J; junction bases left unmatched: 7. CDR3 length: 14 amino acids. The starting material was alloreactive CD4+ T cells from a mixed lymphocyte reaction culture, obtained before intestinal transplant. Subset: CFSE-low proliferating T cells sorted from approximately 6-day pre-transplant mixed lymphocyte reaction (GvH or HvG direction). The rearrangement joins TRBV18 to TRBJ1-1; 7 nucleotides match TRBD1. The receptor's source is a human patient who received an intestinal transplant. In DNA, the CDR3 is TGTGCCAGCTCACCAAGACAGGGAATGATTGAAGCTTTCTTT. Protein sequence: CASSPRQGMIEAFF.